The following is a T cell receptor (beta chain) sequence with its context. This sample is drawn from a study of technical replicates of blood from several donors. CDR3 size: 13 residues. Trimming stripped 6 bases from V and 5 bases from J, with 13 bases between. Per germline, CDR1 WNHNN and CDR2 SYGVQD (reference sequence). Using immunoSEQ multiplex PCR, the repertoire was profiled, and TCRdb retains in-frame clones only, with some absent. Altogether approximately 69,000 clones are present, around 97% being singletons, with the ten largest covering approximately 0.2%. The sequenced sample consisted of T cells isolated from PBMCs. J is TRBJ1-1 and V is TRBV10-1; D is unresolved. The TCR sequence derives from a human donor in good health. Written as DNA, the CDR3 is TGCGCCAGCAGGGCTACTCGGGAAACTGAAGCTTTCTTT. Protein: CASRATRETEAFF.